This entry lists 17 T cell receptor beta chains sequenced from one sample in a study of cytomegalovirus exposure and HLA in healthy donors. It was with 60 Vbeta and 13 Jbeta primers that the PCR ran. Sequenced by immunoSEQ multiplex PCR; TCRdb stores in-frame clones only, minus some. The sample carries about 150,000 clones, about 76% recorded once. The sequenced sample was PBMCs. Source of these receptors: a human donor in good health.

The chain has TRBV5-8 and TRBJ2-7, with D possibly being TRBD1 or TRBD2 (9 bases each). CDR1 is SGHTS and CDR2 is YDEGEE in the germline V gene. V was cut by 7 bases and J by 3 bases, with 35 bases left in between. The CDR3 covers 20 residues. The CDR3 sequence is CASLLSPGTGFSGRRYEQYF. The CDR3 region has the DNA TGTGCCAGCCTACTCTCACCCGGGACAGGGTTTAGCGGGAGACGCTACGAGCAGTACTTC.

The J gene is TRBJ2-5, the V gene TRBV5-6; no reliable D call. The V gene's germline CDR1 is SGHDT and CDR2 YYEEEE. V was shortened by 0 bases and J by 2 bases, with 5 bases between the two germline ends. The CDR3 length is 13 residues. CDR3 protein: CASSLDRQETQYF. In nucleotides, the CDR3 is TGTGCCAGCAGCTTGGACAGACAAGAGACCCAGTACTTC. Variable domain in full (rest from reference TRBV5-6 and TRBJ2-5): DAGVTQSPTHLIKTRGQQVTLRCSPKSGHDTVSWYQQALGQGPQFIFQYYEEEERQRGNFPDRFSGHQFPNYSSELNVNALLLGDSALYLCASSLDRQETQYFGPGTRLLVL.

This rearrangement joins TRBV6-6 to TRBJ2-1; 14 bases match TRBD2. V was clipped by 4 bases and J by 10 bases; unmatched bases: 9. Germline V lookup: CDR1 MNHNY, CDR2 SVGAGI (reference sequence). The CDR3 consists of 16 residues. The DNA of the CDR3 is TGTGCCAGCAGTTTTCGACTAGCGGGAGGGTCGGGGGAGCAGTTCTTC. The encoded protein is CASSFRLAGGSGEQFF.

The chain combines TRBV19 with TRBJ2-1; 8 bases are a match to TRBD1. The CDR3 runs 15 residues. The trim removed 4 bases at V and 3 bases at J, leaving 5 bases unmatched. The germline gives CDR1 LNHDA, CDR2 SQIVND (reference sequence). The CDR3, as DNA: TGTGCCAGTAGTACCGGGACAGGACTCTACAATGAGCAGTTCTTC. As protein: CASSTGTGLYNEQFF.

This clone came up a few times. This chain connects TRBV5-1 to TRBJ2-7, with a weak D call TRBD1 (6 bases). The CDR3 runs to 14 residues. CDR1 SGHRS and CDR2 YFSETQ come from the germline V gene. V gave up 1 base and J gave up 0 bases, with 8 bases separating them. CDR3 DNA sequence: TGCGCCAGCAGCTTGACAGGGTGCTCCTACGAGCAGTACTTC. Its protein product is CASSLTGCSYEQYF.

The CDR3 bases are TGTGCCAGTAGTATCGGTAGCGAGCAGTACTTC. Protein: CASSIGSEQYF. V and J are TRBV19 and TRBJ2-7; D uncertain. The CDR3 runs to 11 residues. The V end lost 3 bases, the J end lost 6 bases, and 6 bases lay between the germline ends. Per the germline V gene, CDR1 is LNHDA and CDR2 is SQIVND (reference sequence).

This sequence joins TRBV28 and TRBJ2-7, with D tentatively TRBD2 (5 bases). V lost 5 bases and J lost 6, with 11 bases in between. The CDR3 runs to 12 residues. Germline V gene sequence: CDR1 MDHEN, CDR2 SYDVKM. The CDR3 loop reads CASSRDVGEQYF. The CDR3 coding sequence is TGTGCCAGCAGTCGGGATGTCGGCGAGCAGTACTTC.

This clone was counted a single time. The gene calls are TRBV5-6 and TRBJ2-7; 7 bases are a match to TRBD1. The junction had 10 bases not matched to a gene; V was cut back by 7 bases and J by 3 bases. CDR3 length: 14 residues. Germline V gene sequence: CDR1 SGHDT, CDR2 YYEEEE. The CDR3 DNA is TGTGCCAGCGCACAGGGGACAGCCGGCTACGAGCAGTACTTC. This translates into CASAQGTAGYEQYF. Full variable domain (rest looked up from reference TRBV5-6 and TRBJ2-7): DAGVTQSPTHLIKTRGQQVTLRCSPKSGHDTVSWYQQALGQGPQFIFQYYEEEERQRGNFPDRFSGHQFPNYSSELNVNALLLGDSALYLCASAQGTAGYEQYFGPGTRLTVT.

The V and J genes are TRBV4-1 and TRBJ1-2; TRBD1 matches at 9 bases. Germline-derived CDR1 and CDR2 are MGHRA and YSYEKL. The CDR3 sequence is 16 residues long. V was clipped by 0 bases and J by 8 bases; unmatched bases: 10. Written as DNA, the CDR3 is TGCGCCAGCAGCCAAGATAGTGGAGGGACAGGGCTCGGCTACACCTTC. Its protein product is CASSQDSGGTGLGYTF.

The J gene is TRBJ2-1, the V gene TRBV5-1; TRBD2 matches at 12 bases. This CDR3 has 18 residues. Trimming removed 4 bases from V and 7 bases from J; junction bases left unmatched: 15. Germline CDR1 is SGHRS and CDR2 is YFSETQ. CDR3 DNA sequence: TGCGCCAGCAGCCCCCATAGACTAGCGGGAGTTAGAGAAAATGAGCAGTTCTTC. This encodes CASSPHRLAGVRENEQFF.

The chain couples TRBV28 to TRBJ1-1, with no clear D. Between the trimmed V and J ends, which lost 2 bases and 3 bases, there was a span of 19 bases. Germline CDR1 and CDR2: MDHEN and SYDVKM. The CDR3 has 17 amino acids. For the CDR3, the DNA is TGTGCCAGCAGTTTACCTGCCGGGAGTGGACTGTACACTGAAGCTTTCTTT. It translates to CASSLPAGSGLYTEAFF.

This chain links TRBV5-1 with TRBJ1-2; 11 bases map to TRBD1. The V gene end was trimmed by 2 bases and the J gene end by 8 bases; junction bases not matched to a gene: 17. From germline, CDR1 is SGHRS and CDR2 YFSETQ. This CDR3 region has 18 residues. CDR3 loop: CASSFSPPGQGVGSGYTF. The CDR3 nucleotides are TGCGCCAGCAGCTTTTCACCTCCGGGACAGGGGGTAGGATCGGGCTACACCTTC.

The chain couples TRBV5-1 to TRBJ2-5, with TRBD1 identical over 8 bases. With 0 bases clipped from V and 0 bases from J, the junction kept 10 bases outside the gene matches. The germline V gene has CDR1 SGHRS and CDR2 YFSETQ. This CDR3 comprises 18 residues. The CDR3 nucleotides are TGCGCCAGCAGCTTGGGGGGACAGGTTTTTAGGAACCAAGAGACCCAGTACTTC. It translates to CASSLGGQVFRNQETQYF. The full variable domain, its missing parts supplied by reference TRBV5-1 and TRBJ2-5, is KAGVTQTPRYLIKTRGQQVTLSCSPISGHRSVSWYQQTPGQGLQFLFEYFSETQRNKGNFPGRFSGRQFSNSRSEMNVSTLELGDSALYLCASSLGGQVFRNQETQYFGPGTRLLVL.

The V and J genes are TRBV19 and TRBJ2-7; no firm D call. The CDR3 length is 14 residues. Trimming took 4 bases from V and 0 from J, leaving 10 bases between them. CDR1 and CDR2 from the germline V gene are LNHDA and SQIVND (reference sequence). CDR3: CASSNRHGSYEQYF. The CDR3 DNA is TGTGCCAGTAGTAACCGACATGGCTCCTACGAGCAGTACTTC. The variable domain in full, with the rest retrieved from reference TRBV19 and TRBJ2-7, is DGGITQSPKYLFRKEGQNVTLSCEQNLNHDAMYWYRQDPGQGLRLIYYSQIVNDFQKGDIAEGYSVSREKKESFPLTVTSAQKNPTAFYLCASSNRHGSYEQYFGPGTRLTVT.

The chain employs TRBV4-3 and TRBJ2-1; 10 nucleotides align to TRBD2. V lost 5 bases and J lost 8; bases outside the gene matches: 9. The CDR3 has 15 residues. The germline V gene encodes CDR1 LGHNA and CDR2 YSLEER. The DNA for the CDR3 is TGCGCCAGCAGCGAAGCTAGCGGGAGTTTCTATGAGCAGTTCTTC. Translated, it gives CASSEASGSFYEQFF.

V and J are TRBV7-9 and TRBJ1-1, with D maybe TRBD1 (5 bases). Germline V gives CDR1 SEHNR, CDR2 FQNEAQ (reference sequence). The CDR3 runs to 14 residues. Between the trimmed V and J ends, which lost 1 base and 6 bases, there was a span of 12 bases. Here the CDR3 DNA reads TGTGCCAGCAGCTTAGATGACAAGACAGCTGAAGCTTTCTTT. Encoded protein: CASSLDDKTAEAFF.

The V call is TRBV7-9, the J call TRBJ1-2; 9 bases agree with TRBD1. The CDR3 has 15 amino acids. Germline CDR1 reads SEHNR; CDR2 reads FQNEAQ (reference sequence). The junction had 11 bases not matched to a gene; V was cut back by 5 bases and J by 7 bases. In DNA form, the CDR3 reads TGTGCCAGCAGCCTAGAAGGACAGGGACAGGGTGGCTACACCTTC. Residues: CASSLEGQGQGGYTF.